Following are 30 T cell receptor beta chains from one sample sequenced in a study of shared clonotypes between healthy human individuals. Profiling relied on immunoSEQ multiplex PCR, and the TCRdb table lists in-frame clones only, not all of them. The data hold fewer than 850,000 clones, with about 78% observed a single time. Sequenced sample: memory CD4+ T cells sorted from blood. Subset denoted: CD45RA-negative fraction. The receptor set was obtained from a woman aged 25 to 39 in good health.

The rearrangement uses TRBV28 and TRBJ1-5; D is ambiguous. Trimming pared 6 bases from V and 0 bases from J, leaving 12 bases between. CDR1 and CDR2 from the germline V gene are MDHEN and SYDVKM. The CDR3 contains 15 residues. This chain's CDR3 is CASSPSDYSNQPQHF. For the CDR3, the DNA is TGTGCCAGCAGCCCCAGTGATTATAGCAATCAGCCCCAGCATTTT.

The chain uses TRBV5-1 and TRBJ1-2, with D perhaps matching TRBD1 (6 bases). Germline V gene sequence: CDR1 SGHRS, CDR2 YFSETQ. Trimming pared 4 bases from V and 8 bases from J, leaving 18 bases between. The CDR3 is made up of 14 amino acids. The CDR3 DNA reads TGCGCCAGCAGCATCAGCGTGGGGGCGGAGGGCTACACCTTC. Its protein product is CASSISVGAEGYTF. Complete variable domain (other parts from reference TRBV5-1 and TRBJ1-2): KAGVTQTPRYLIKTRGQQVTLSCSPISGHRSVSWYQQTPGQGLQFLFEYFSETQRNKGNFPGRFSGRQFSNSRSEMNVSTLELGDSALYLCASSISVGAEGYTFGSGTRLTVV.

The chain links TRBV2 to TRBJ1-2; no clear D. The V gene lost 7 bases and the J gene lost 4 bases, with 10 bases spanning the gap. CDR1 is SNHLY and CDR2 is FYNNEI in the germline V gene. The length of the CDR3 is 12 residues. The CDR3 sequence: CASTMVSYGYTF. For the CDR3, the DNA is TGTGCCAGCACCATGGTATCCTATGGCTACACCTTC.

This chain uses TRBV19 with TRBJ2-7, with D possibly TRBD2 on 5 matching bases. CDR3 length: 15 residues. V was pared by 5 bases and J by 3 bases, with 17 bases between. CDR1 LNHDA and CDR2 SQIVND come from the germline V gene (reference sequence). CDR3 residues: CASSPFGEVIYEQYF. CDR3 nucleotide sequence: TGTGCCAGTAGTCCCTTCGGGGAAGTCATCTACGAGCAGTACTTC.

This clone has only one observation. The chain recombines TRBV19 with TRBJ2-7; 12 bases match TRBD2. V shed 0 bases and J 7 bases; nucleotides not matched to a gene: 13. Germline V gene lookup returns CDR1 LNHDA and CDR2 SQIVND (reference sequence). This CDR3 has 18 amino acids. CDR3 sequence (DNA): TGTGCCAGTAGTATAGATGCCCCGGGACTAGCGGGCCTGGGAGAGCAGTACTTC. Translation: CASSIDAPGLAGLGEQYF.

V gene TRBV18 combines with J gene TRBJ2-1, with 7 bases fitting TRBD2. The CDR3 has 16 residues. The V gene's germline CDR1 is KGHSH and CDR2 LQKENI. With 5 bases clipped from V and 2 bases from J, the junction kept 9 bases outside the gene matches. CDR3 sequence reads: CASSRGAGDPYNEQFF. Here the CDR3 DNA reads TGTGCCAGCTCAAGGGGCGCGGGGGATCCCTACAATGAGCAGTTCTTC.

The rearrangement joins TRBV18 to TRBJ2-7; no clear D. Looked up from germline, CDR1 is KGHSH and CDR2 is LQKENI. Trimming removed 0 bases from V and 6 bases from J, with 9 bases in between. This CDR3 is 13 amino acids long. CDR3 in amino acids: CASSPPSEAEQYF. CDR3 DNA: TGTGCCAGCTCACCACCCTCCGAGGCCGAGCAGTACTTC.

This clone was observed a few times. The rearrangement uses TRBV6-5 and TRBJ2-1, with 9 bases matching TRBD1. After removal of 5 bases from V and 8 bases from J, the junction contained 10 bases not matched to a gene. CDR1 is MNHEY, CDR2 SVGAGI, per germline. There are 15 residues in the CDR3. CDR3 sequence reads: CASSTYRGLKDEQFF. The CDR3 DNA is TGTGCCAGCAGTACATACAGGGGGCTGAAAGATGAGCAGTTCTTC.

The J gene is TRBJ2-5, the V gene TRBV2; D gene uncertain. With 7 bases removed from V and 2 bases from J, the gap between germline ends came to 11 bases. The V gene's germline CDR1 is SNHLY and CDR2 FYNNEI. The CDR3 has 13 residues. CDR3 loop: CASIYGNQETQYF. CDR3 sequence (DNA): TGTGCCAGCATTTACGGAAATCAAGAGACCCAGTACTTC.

V gene TRBV11-1 combines with J gene TRBJ1-1; tentative D call: TRBD1 (6 bases). This CDR3 is built from 14 residues. The V gene lost 5 bases and the J gene lost 4 bases, with 14 bases spanning the gap. CDR1 and CDR2 from the germline V gene are SGHAT and FQDESV (reference sequence). The CDR3 nucleotides are TGTGCCAGCAGCCTAGGGGGGTTTGGCACTGAAGCTTTCTTT. This encodes CASSLGGFGTEAFF.

The chain recombines TRBV19 with TRBJ2-3; no firm D call. The CDR3 covers 14 residues. V was cut by 5 bases and J by 0 bases, with 9 bases left in between. Looked up from germline, CDR1 is LNHDA and CDR2 is SQIVND (reference sequence). CDR3 residues: CASSLQSSTDTQYF. The CDR3 DNA is TGTGCCAGTAGTTTACAGTCTAGCACAGATACGCAGTATTTT.

The V call is TRBV15, the J call TRBJ2-3, with a weak D call TRBD2 (6 bases). The germline V gene encodes CDR1 LNHNV and CDR2 YYDKDF (reference sequence). The CDR3 length is 14 residues. V gave up 0 bases and J gave up 4 bases, with 8 bases separating them. CDR3 loop: CATSRDPGADTQYF. The CDR3 coding sequence is TGTGCCACCAGCAGAGACCCGGGGGCAGATACGCAGTATTTT.

This CDR3 is CASSPRQGSSYEQYF. The CDR3 DNA sequence: TGTGCCAGCAGCCCCCGACAGGGGAGCTCCTACGAGCAGTACTTC. The V and J genes are TRBV9 and TRBJ2-7; 8 bases fit TRBD1. The CDR3 is 15 residues long. Germline CDR1 and CDR2: SGDLS and YYNGEE. V shed 4 bases, J shed 0 bases, and the junction held 6 bases outside the gene matches.

The chain employs TRBV25-1 and TRBJ2-2; D may be TRBD2 (6 bases). CDR1 is MGHDK and CDR2 is SYGVNS in the germline V gene. The CDR3 runs 18 residues. V was shortened by 4 bases and J by 3 bases, with 21 bases between the two germline ends. CDR3: CASSGTWGKGGHTGELFF. The DNA of the CDR3 is TGTGCCAGCAGTGGGACATGGGGCAAGGGAGGTCACACCGGGGAGCTGTTTTTT.

The rearrangement joins TRBV2 to TRBJ2-5; D unresolved. V lost 5 bases and J lost 5, with 9 bases in between. CDR3 size: 12 residues. The germline V gene encodes CDR1 SNHLY and CDR2 FYNNEI. Here the CDR3 DNA reads TGTGCCAGCAGTCTCCACTGGGAGACCCAGTACTTC. Encoded protein: CASSLHWETQYF.

The rearrangement links TRBV29-1 to TRBJ1-2; D unclear. Germline V gene sequence: CDR1 SQVTM, CDR2 ANQGSEA. Trimming removed 2 bases at V and 4 bases at J, with 8 bases between. The CDR3 extends over 12 amino acids. CDR3 amino acids: CSVEIYPYGYTF. The CDR3 DNA reads as TGCAGCGTTGAAATCTATCCCTATGGCTACACCTTC.

The table lists this clone with a few counts. The chain employs TRBV18 and TRBJ2-5; no clear D. Trimming left V 2 bases short and J 2 bases short, with 6 bases between. The CDR3 totals 13 residues. Germline CDR1 is KGHSH and CDR2 is LQKENI. The CDR3 region is CASSPMPQETQYF. The CDR3 nucleotides read TGTGCCAGCTCACCAATGCCTCAAGAGACCCAGTACTTC. Filled out from reference TRBV18 and TRBJ2-5, the complete variable domain reads NAGVMQNPRHLVRRRGQEARLRCSPMKGHSHVYWYRQLPEEGLKFMVYLQKENIIDESGMPKERFSAEFPKEGPSILRIQQVVRGDSAAYFCASSPMPQETQYFGPGTRLLVL.

The count of this clone is one. The chain recombines TRBV25-1 with TRBJ2-7; possibly TRBD1 for D (6 bases). Germline V gene data show CDR1 as MGHDK and CDR2 as SYGVNS. V lost 9 bases, J lost 2 bases, and 14 bases lay in between. CDR3 length: 13 residues. CDR3 protein: CASKQGATYEQYF. The CDR3 DNA reads TGTGCCAGTAAACAGGGTGCCACCTACGAGCAGTACTTC.

The chain carries TRBV5-1 and TRBJ1-1, with 7 bases identical to TRBD1. J lost 12 bases, V lost 0 bases, and 8 bases had no gene match. CDR1 is SGHRS and CDR2 is YFSETQ in the germline V gene. The CDR3 consists of 13 residues. The chain's CDR3 is CASSLGGTESTFF. The CDR3 coding sequence is TGCGCCAGCAGCTTGGGGGGGACAGAGTCGACTTTCTTT.

This chain links TRBV6-6 with TRBJ1-5; 12 bases match TRBD1. Germline V gene data show CDR1 as MNHNY and CDR2 as SVGAGI (reference sequence). V trimming: 8 bases; J trimming: 9 bases; junction bases outside the gene matches: 11. CDR3 size: 15 residues. The CDR3 spells CASGQEGQGAGPQHF. Written as DNA, the CDR3 is TGTGCCAGCGGACAGGAGGGACAGGGGGCTGGGCCCCAGCATTTT.

The chain uses TRBV19 and TRBJ1-2; D possibly corresponds to TRBD1 (5 bases). The CDR3 sequence is 12 residues long. V was pared by 6 bases and J by 0 bases, with 5 bases between. Germline V gives CDR1 LNHDA, CDR2 SQIVND (reference sequence). CDR3 coding DNA: TGTGCCAGTAGGACAGCTAACTATGGCTACACCTTC. It specifies CASRTANYGYTF.

This clone was counted only a few times. V is TRBV29-1 and J is TRBJ2-2; possible D gene TRBD2, 6 bases. Between the trimmed V and J ends, which lost 0 bases and 1 base, there was a span of 9 bases. The CDR3 is 15 residues long. CDR1 SQVTM and CDR2 ANQGSEA come from the germline V gene. The DNA of the CDR3 is TGCAGCGTTGAAGAAGGCGGGATGAACACCGGGGAGCTGTTTTTT. The encoded protein is CSVEEGGMNTGELFF.

This chain joins TRBV5-6 and TRBJ2-3; 13 bases line up with TRBD2. The CDR3 runs to 17 residues. V lost 5 bases, J lost 3 bases, and 9 bases stayed unmatched. Germline values: CDR1 SGHDT, CDR2 YYEEEE. The CDR3, as DNA: TGTGCCAGCAGGCCTATCGGACTAGCGGGAGCGACAGATACGCAGTATTTT. Translated: CASRPIGLAGATDTQYF.

The CDR3 DNA reads as TGTGCCAGCAGCTTGAGGGCTAGCGGTAGCTCCTACGAGCAGTACTTC. Translated: CASSLRASGSSYEQYF. The J gene is TRBJ2-7, the V gene TRBV11-2, with 7 bases aligning to TRBD2. This CDR3 is built from 16 residues. V lost 3 bases, J lost 0 bases, and 8 bases stayed unmatched. Germline V gene sequence: CDR1 SGHAT, CDR2 FQNNGV.

This clone was detected a few times. The same CDR3 is also encoded by other DNA sequences in this sample. The chain recombines TRBV19 with TRBJ2-7, with D perhaps TRBD1 (6 bases). Trimming took off 3 bases at V and 2 bases at J, with 11 bases between the two ends. In germline, CDR1 is LNHDA, CDR2 SQIVND (reference sequence). The CDR3 has 14 residues. The CDR3: CASSIDRRTYEQYF. DNA of the CDR3: TGTGCCAGTAGTATCGACAGGAGAACCTACGAGCAGTACTTC.

The J gene is TRBJ1-2, the V gene TRBV5-6; D is unclear. The V gene's germline CDR1 is SGHDT and CDR2 YYEEEE. Deletions cut 0 bases from V and 4 bases from J, with 10 bases between. The CDR3 has 14 residues. CDR3 region: CASSLVRQSYGYTF. CDR3 nucleotides: TGTGCCAGCAGCTTGGTTCGGCAGAGCTATGGCTACACCTTC. The whole variable domain, remainder taken from reference TRBV5-6 and TRBJ1-2, is DAGVTQSPTHLIKTRGQQVTLRCSPKSGHDTVSWYQQALGQGPQFIFQYYEEEERQRGNFPDRFSGHQFPNYSSELNVNALLLGDSALYLCASSLVRQSYGYTFGSGTRLTVV.

As regards this clone: This may arise from a read error, as a much more abundant clone is one base away. The V call is TRBV9, the J call TRBJ2-7; D possibly matches TRBD1 or TRBD2 (5 bases each). The length of the CDR3 is 14 residues. Germline-derived CDR1 and CDR2 are SGDLS and YYNGEE. With 6 bases removed from V and 3 bases from J, the gap between germline ends came to 16 bases. The CDR3 DNA reads TGTGCCAGCAACCCAGAGGGGTACTACTACGAGCAGTACTTC. This sequence encodes CASNPEGYYYEQYF.

The chain joins TRBV7-8 to TRBJ2-7, with D maybe TRBD2 (5 bases). With 2 bases removed from V and 5 bases from J, the gap between germline ends came to 16 bases. CDR1 and CDR2 (germline): SGHVS, FQNEAQ. This CDR3 contains 15 residues. CDR3 in amino acids: CASSLMILASDEQYF. DNA of the CDR3: TGTGCCAGCAGCTTAATGATATTAGCGTCGGACGAGCAGTACTTC.

This chain links TRBV27 with TRBJ2-1; D is perhaps TRBD1 (6 bases). CDR1 MNHEY and CDR2 SMNVEV come from the germline V gene (reference sequence). The V end lost 4 bases, the J end lost 6 bases, and 13 bases lay between the germline ends. The CDR3 length is 14 residues. The CDR3 DNA reads TGTGCCAGCAGTTCCGAGGACAGATCCAATGAGCAGTTCTTC. Translating it yields CASSSEDRSNEQFF.

A remark on this clone: The same CDR3 also results from other DNA sequences found in this sample. The chain recombines TRBV25-1 with TRBJ2-7; D gene unclear. Trimming cost V 5 bases and J 0 bases, with 5 bases left between them. Germline CDR1 reads MGHDK; CDR2 reads SYGVNS. The CDR3 has 12 amino acids. The CDR3 loop is CASSRASYEQYF. The CDR3 DNA sequence: TGTGCCAGCAGTAGGGCCTCCTACGAGCAGTACTTC.